This section outlines one TCR beta chain sequence together with its context. Alongside a J-beta primer mix, a sample-barcoded 5' primer served in a second PCR lasting about 7 to 12 cycles. Every cDNA molecule bore a tag from a template-switch adaptor containing 12 random nucleotides. TCRdb used MiXCR to reprocess the 5' RACE reads, holding one entry per CDR3 protein. The data contain 1.5 million to 2 million distinct CDR3 sequences, approximately 40% of them singletons. The germline CDR1 and CDR2 sequences are MNHEY and SVGEGT. The CDR3 spans 15 residues. The data were taken from a study of blood T cells in healthy people across ages.

This clonotype originated in a human donor in good health. The chain links TRBV6-2 or TRBV6-3 to TRBJ2-5; 8 bases line up with TRBD1. With the DNA end fitting TRBJ2-7 better, the J assignment may be wrong. The sample consisted of blood. The CDR3 DNA reads as TGTGCCAGCAGTACGGAGAGACAGGGGAGGTACGAGCAGTACTTC. Protein product: CASSTERQGRYEQYF.